This T cell receptor (beta chain) was recovered during a study of T-cell reconstitution after alpha-beta-depleted transplantation in children. Study-level points and caveats: Alpha-beta T cells about two months after transplant reportedly derived from several hundred expanded graft clones. The authors attributed T-cell counts and diversity one year after transplant mostly to newly produced T cells. Surviving recipient T cells and thymic progenitors produced the high day-60 TCRbeta diversity seen in some patients.

A library of TCRbeta sequences, prepared with unique molecular identifiers, was generated. TCRdb fed the PCR reads into MiXCR, producing one record per CDR3 protein. The sample has a few hundred thousand distinct CDR3 sequences, more than 20% seen once. This clonotype was seen only a few times. Its cognate antigen is unknown. CDR1 and CDR2 from the germline V gene are SQVTM and ANQGSEA. Trimming removed 7 bases at V and 8 bases at J, with 17 bases between. The CDR3 consists of 12 residues. The V and J genes are TRBV29-1 and TRBJ1-2; D gene unclear. The sequencing here drew on PBMCs, mostly from graft donor cells, taken 360 days after TCRalphabeta/CD19-depleted stem cell transplant. The origin of this receptor is a female patient between 2 and 15 years old who had a stem cell transplant for congenital amegakaryocytic thrombocytopenia, so the T cells may come from the graft donor. The chain's CDR3 is CSARRLESGYTF. In nucleotides, the CDR3 is TGCAGCGCTCGTCGGTTAGAGTCGGGCTACACCTTC.